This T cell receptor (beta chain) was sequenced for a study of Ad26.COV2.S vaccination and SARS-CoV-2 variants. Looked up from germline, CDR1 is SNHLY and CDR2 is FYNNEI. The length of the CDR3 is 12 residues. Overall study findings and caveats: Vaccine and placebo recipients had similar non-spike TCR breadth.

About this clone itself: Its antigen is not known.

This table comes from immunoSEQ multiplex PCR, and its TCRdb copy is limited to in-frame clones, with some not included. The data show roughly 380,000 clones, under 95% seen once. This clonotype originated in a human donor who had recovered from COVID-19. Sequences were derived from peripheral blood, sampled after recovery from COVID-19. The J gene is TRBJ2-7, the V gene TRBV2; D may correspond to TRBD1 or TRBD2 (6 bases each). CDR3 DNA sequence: TGTGCTACCGGGGGCAGCTCCTACGAGCAGTACTTC. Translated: CATGGSSYEQYF.